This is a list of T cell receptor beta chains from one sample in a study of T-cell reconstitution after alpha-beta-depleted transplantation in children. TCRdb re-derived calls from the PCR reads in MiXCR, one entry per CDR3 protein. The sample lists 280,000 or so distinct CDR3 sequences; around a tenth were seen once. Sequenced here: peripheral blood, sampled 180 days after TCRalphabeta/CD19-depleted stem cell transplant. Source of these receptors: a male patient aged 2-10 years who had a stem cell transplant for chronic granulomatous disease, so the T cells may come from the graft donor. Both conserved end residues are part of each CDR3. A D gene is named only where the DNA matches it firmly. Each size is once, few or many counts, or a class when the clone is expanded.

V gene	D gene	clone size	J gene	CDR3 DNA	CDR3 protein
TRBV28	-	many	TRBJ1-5	TGTGCCAGCAGTTTAGCGGAGGGAAGCAATCAGCCCCAGCATTTT	CASSLAEGSNQPQHF
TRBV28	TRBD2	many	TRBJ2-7	TGTGCCAGCAGTTTATGGTCTAGCGGGAGTTACGAGCAGTACTTC	CASSLWSSGSYEQYF
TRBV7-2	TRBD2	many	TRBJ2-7	TGTGCCAGCAGCTTAGTGGCGGGAGATAAGGAGCAGTACTTC	CASSLVAGDKEQYF
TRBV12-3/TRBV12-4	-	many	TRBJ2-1	TGTGCCAGCAGTTTGGGGTCGGCCCCAATCCACAATGAGCAGTTCTTC	CASSLGSAPIHNEQFF
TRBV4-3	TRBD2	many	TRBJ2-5	TGCGCCAGCAGCCAAGATCTGACGGGGGGGCCGGAGACCCAGTACTTC	CASSQDLTGGPETQYF
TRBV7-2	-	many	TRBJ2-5	TGTGCCAGCAACTTAAACCCTGCTGGGTTGGAGACCCAGTACTTC	CASNLNPAGLETQYF
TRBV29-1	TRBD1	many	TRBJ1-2	TGCAGCGTTCGGACAGGGGCGAATGGCTACACCTTC	CSVRTGANGYTF
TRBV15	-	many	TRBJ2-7	TGTGCCACCAGCAGAGGTTTCGAGCAGTACTTC	CATSRGFEQYF
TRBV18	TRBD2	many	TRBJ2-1	TGTGCCAGCTCACCAGCACTAGCGGTAGATGAGCAGTTCTTC	CASSPALAVDEQFF
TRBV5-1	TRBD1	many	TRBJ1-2	TGCGCCAGCAGCCAAGGACAGGGGAATGGCTACACCTTC	CASSQGQGNGYTF
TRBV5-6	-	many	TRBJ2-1	TGTGCCAGCAGCCTGGGGGCTATCAATGAGCAGTTCTTC	CASSLGAINEQFF
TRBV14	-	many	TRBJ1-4	TGTGCCAGCAGCCAAGGACGCGCAACTAATGAAAAACTGTTTTTT	CASSQGRATNEKLFF
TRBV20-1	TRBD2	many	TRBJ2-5	TGCAGTGCTAGAGATCCAGGACTAGCGGGACCCCGTAGAGAGACCCAGTACTTC	CSARDPGLAGPRRETQYF
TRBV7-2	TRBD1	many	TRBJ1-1	TGTGCCAGCAGAAAAGGGACAGTTCCAGAAGCTTTCTTT	CASRKGTVPEAFF
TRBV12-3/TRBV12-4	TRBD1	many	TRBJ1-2	TGTGCCAGCAAGGGGACAGGGTATGGCTACACCTTC	CASKGTGYGYTF